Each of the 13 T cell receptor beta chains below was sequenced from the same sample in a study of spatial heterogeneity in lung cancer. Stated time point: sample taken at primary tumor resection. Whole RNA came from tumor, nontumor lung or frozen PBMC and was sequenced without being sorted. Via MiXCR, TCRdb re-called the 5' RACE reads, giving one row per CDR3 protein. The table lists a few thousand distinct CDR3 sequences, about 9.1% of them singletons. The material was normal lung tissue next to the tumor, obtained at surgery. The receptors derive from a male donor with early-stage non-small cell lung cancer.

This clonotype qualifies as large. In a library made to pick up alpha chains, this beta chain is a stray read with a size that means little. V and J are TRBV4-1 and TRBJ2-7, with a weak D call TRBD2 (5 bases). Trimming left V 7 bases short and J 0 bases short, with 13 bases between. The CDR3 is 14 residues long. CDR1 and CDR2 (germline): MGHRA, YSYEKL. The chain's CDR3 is CASKNGVNSYEQYF. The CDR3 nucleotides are TGCGCCAGCAAAAACGGGGTGAACTCCTACGAGCAGTACTTC.

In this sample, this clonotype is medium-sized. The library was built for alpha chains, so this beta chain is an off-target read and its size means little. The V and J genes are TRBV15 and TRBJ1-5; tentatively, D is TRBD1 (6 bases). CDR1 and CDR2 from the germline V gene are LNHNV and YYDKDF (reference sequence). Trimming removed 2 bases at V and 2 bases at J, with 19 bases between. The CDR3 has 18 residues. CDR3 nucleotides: TGTGCCACCAGCAGACGCCTATCGACAGGATCCCGCAATCAGCCCCAGCATTTT. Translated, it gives CATSRRLSTGSRNQPQHF.

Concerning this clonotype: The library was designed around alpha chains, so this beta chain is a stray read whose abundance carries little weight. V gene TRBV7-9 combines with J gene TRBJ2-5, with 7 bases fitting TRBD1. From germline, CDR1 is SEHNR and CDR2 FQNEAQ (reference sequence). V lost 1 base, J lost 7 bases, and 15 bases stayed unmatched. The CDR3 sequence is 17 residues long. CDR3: CASSLGTGRFRRGTQYF. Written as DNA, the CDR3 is TGTGCCAGCAGCTTAGGGACAGGTAGATTCCGTCGCGGGACCCAGTACTTC.

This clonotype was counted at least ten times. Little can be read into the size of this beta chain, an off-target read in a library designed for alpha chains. The DNA for the CDR3 is TGTGCCAGCAGCCAAGATTTGAGTGGGGGCACTGAAGCTTTCTTT. Its protein product is CASSQDLSGGTEAFF. The chain couples TRBV14 to TRBJ1-1, with D perhaps matching TRBD1 (5 bases). The V end was cut by 0 bases, the J end by 4 bases, with 12 bases between. CDR3 length: 15 residues. The germline V gene encodes CDR1 SGHDN and CDR2 FVKESK.

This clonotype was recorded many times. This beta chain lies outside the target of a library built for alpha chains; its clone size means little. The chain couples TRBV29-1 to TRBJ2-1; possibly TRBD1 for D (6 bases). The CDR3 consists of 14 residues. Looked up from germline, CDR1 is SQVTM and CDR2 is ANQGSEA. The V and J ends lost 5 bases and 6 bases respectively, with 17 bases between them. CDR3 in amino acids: CSVLLEGVSNEQFF. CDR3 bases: TGCAGCGTTTTACTAGAGGGGGTTAGCAATGAGCAGTTCTTC.

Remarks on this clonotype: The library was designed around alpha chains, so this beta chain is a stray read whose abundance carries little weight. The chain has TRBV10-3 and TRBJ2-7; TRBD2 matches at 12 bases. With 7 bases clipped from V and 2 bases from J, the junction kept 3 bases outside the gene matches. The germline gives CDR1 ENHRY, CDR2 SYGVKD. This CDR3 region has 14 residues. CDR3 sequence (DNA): TGTGCCATCACCCGGACTAGCGGGACCTACGAGCAGTACTTC. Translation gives CAITRTSGTYEQYF.

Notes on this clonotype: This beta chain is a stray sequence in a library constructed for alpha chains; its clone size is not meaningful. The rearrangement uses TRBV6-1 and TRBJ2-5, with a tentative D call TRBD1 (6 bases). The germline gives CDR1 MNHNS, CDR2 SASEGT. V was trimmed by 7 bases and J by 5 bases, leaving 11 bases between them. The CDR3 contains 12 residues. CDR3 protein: CASTRGRETQYF. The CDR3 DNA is TGTGCCAGCACCAGGGGTCGGGAGACCCAGTACTTC.

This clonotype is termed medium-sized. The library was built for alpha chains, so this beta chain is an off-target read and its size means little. The CDR3 DNA is TGCAGCGTCTTAGGGGGACAGAGCAACACTGAAGCTTTCTTT. Amino acids: CSVLGGQSNTEAFF. The chain combines TRBV29-1 with TRBJ1-1; 7 nucleotides match TRBD1. CDR3 length: 14 amino acids. With 6 bases clipped from V and 2 bases from J, the junction kept 9 bases outside the gene matches. Looked up from germline, CDR1 is SQVTM and CDR2 is ANQGSEA.

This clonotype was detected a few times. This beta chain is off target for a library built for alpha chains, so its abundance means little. The CDR3 spells CASSLGGGRAGQYF. CDR3 sequence (DNA): TGTGCCAGCAGCTTGGGAGGGGGAAGGGCCGGGCAGTACTTC. The V and J genes are TRBV5-4 and TRBJ2-7; TRBD1 might be the D (6 bases). The V end lost 0 bases, the J end lost 9 bases, and 16 bases lay between the germline ends. CDR1 is SGHNT and CDR2 is YYREEE in the germline V gene (reference sequence). There are 14 residues in the CDR3.

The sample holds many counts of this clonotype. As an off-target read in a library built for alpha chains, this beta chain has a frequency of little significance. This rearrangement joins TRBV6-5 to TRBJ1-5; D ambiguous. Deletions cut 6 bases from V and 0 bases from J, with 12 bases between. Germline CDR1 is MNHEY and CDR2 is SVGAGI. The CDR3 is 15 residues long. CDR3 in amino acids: CASSPGRYSNQPQHF. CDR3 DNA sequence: TGTGCCAGCAGCCCTGGCCGTTATAGCAATCAGCCCCAGCATTTT.

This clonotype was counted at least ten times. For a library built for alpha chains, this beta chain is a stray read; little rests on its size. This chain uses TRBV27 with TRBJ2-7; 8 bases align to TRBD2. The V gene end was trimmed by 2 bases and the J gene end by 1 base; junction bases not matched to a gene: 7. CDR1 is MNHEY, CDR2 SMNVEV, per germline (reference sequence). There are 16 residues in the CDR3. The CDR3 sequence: CASSLLASGYSYEQYF. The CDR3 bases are TGTGCCAGCAGTTTACTCGCTAGCGGGTATTCCTACGAGCAGTACTTC.

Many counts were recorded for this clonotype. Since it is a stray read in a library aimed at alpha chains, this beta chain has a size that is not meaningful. The CDR3 region is CASSLGGGSWEQFF. CDR3 sequence (DNA): TGTGCCAGCAGTTTAGGCGGCGGTTCTTGGGAGCAGTTCTTC. The genes are TRBV12-3 or TRBV12-4 and TRBJ2-1; D not certain. V was shortened by 1 base and J by 10 bases, with 14 bases between the two germline ends. There are 14 residues in the CDR3.

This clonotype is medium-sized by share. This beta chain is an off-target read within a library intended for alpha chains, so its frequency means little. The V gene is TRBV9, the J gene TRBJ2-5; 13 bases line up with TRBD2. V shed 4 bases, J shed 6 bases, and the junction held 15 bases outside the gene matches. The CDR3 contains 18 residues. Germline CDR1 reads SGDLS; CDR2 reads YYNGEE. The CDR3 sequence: CASSPRTDGLAGVKTQYF. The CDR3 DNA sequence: TGTGCCAGCAGCCCCCGGACAGACGGACTAGCGGGAGTGAAGACCCAGTACTTC.